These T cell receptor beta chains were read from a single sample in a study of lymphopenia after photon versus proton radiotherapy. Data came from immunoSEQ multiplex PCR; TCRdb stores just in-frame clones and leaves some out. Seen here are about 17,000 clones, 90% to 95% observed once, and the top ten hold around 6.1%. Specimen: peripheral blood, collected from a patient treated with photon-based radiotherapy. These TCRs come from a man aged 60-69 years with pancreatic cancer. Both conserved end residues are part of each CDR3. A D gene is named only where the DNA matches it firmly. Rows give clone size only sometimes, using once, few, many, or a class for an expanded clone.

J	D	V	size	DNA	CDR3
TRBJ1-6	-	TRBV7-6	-	TGTGCCAGCAGCGGACAGAGCTCCTATAATTCACCCCTCCACTTT	CASSGQSSYNSPLHF
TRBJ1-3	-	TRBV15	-	TGTGCCACCAGCAGAGAACACGGAAGCTCTGGAAACACCATATATTTT	CATSREHGSSGNTIYF
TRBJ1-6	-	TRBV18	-	TGTGCCAGCTCACCACCCTTAGGCGACTCACCCCTCCACTTT	CASSPPLGDSPLHF
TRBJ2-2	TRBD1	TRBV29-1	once	TGCAGCGTTGAAGGCCTACAGGGGAGCACCGGGGAGCTGTTTTTT	CSVEGLQGSTGELFF
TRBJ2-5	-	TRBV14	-	TGTGCCAGCAGCCAAAAAAGGGGGGGGCGAATTGAGACCCAGTACTTC	CASSQKRGGRIETQYF
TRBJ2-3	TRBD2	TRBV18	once	TGTGCCGCAAACCGGGGGGTCACAGATACGCAGTATTTT	CAANRGVTDTQYF
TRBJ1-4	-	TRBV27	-	TGTGCCAGCAGAGAGGAACTAGGGGTTGAAAAACTGTTTTTT	CASREELGVEKLFF
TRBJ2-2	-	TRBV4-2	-	TGTGCCAGCAGCCAAGATGGGCGAGGGACCGGGGAGCTGTTTTTT	CASSQDGRGTGELFF
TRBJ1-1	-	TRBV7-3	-	TGTGCCAGCAGCCAAGGGGGGCATGGGTTGAACACTGAAGCTTTCTTT	CASSQGGHGLNTEAFF
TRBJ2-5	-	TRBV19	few	TGTGCCAGTAGCGTGAGGGACTTACAAGAGACCCAGTACTTC	CASSVRDLQETQYF
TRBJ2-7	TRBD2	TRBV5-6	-	TGTGCCAGCAGCTTGCCAGCGGGGGCCTTTTCCTACGAGCAGTACTTC	CASSLPAGAFSYEQYF
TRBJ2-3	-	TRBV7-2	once	TGTGCCAGCAGCGACCTTTCGATTAGCACAGATACGCAGTATTTT	CASSDLSISTDTQYF
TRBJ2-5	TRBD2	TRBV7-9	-	TGTGCCAGCAGCTTAACGGCGGGGGATAAACAAGAGACCCAGTACTTC	CASSLTAGDKQETQYF
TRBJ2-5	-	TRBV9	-	TGTGCCAGCAGCCGACAAGGACAGATTACTCAAGAGACCCAGTACTTC	CASSRQGQITQETQYF
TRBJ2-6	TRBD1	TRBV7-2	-	TGTGCCAGCAGCTTAAGACAGGGATCCTCTGGGGCCAACGTCCTGACTTTC	CASSLRQGSSGANVLTF
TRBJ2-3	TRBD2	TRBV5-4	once	TGTGCCAGCAGCTTAGGGGGACTAGCGGCTAGCACAGATACGCAGTATTTT	CASSLGGLAASTDTQYF
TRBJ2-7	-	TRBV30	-	TGTGCCTGGAGTGTACACTCCTACGAGCAGTACTTC	CAWSVHSYEQYF
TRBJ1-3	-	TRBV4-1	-	TGCGCCAGCAGCCAAGATCAGGGCGTTCCCTCTGGAAACACCATATATTTT	CASSQDQGVPSGNTIYF
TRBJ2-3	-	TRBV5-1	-	TGCGCCAGCAGCCGGAGCACAGATACGCAGTATTTT	CASSRSTDTQYF
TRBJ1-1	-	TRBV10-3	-	TGTGCCCCTAAGGGTCCCAACCGGGCCGCAGACGAAGCTTTCTTT	CAPKGPNRAADEAFF